This passage covers 30 T cell receptor beta chains from one sample sequenced in a study of identical twins. TCRdb processed the 5' RACE reads anew with MiXCR; each CDR3 protein has one entry. The data hold around 340,000 distinct CDR3 sequences, with approximately 9.1% observed a single time. Sequenced material: naive T cells sorted from blood. The receptors here all came from a woman aged 45-60 years in good health.

This clonotype showed up many times. J is TRBJ2-1 and V is TRBV30, with D perhaps being TRBD1 or TRBD2 (6 bases each). The CDR3 loop spans 11 amino acids. Trimming took 4 bases from V and 8 from J, leaving 9 bases between them. Germline V gene lookup returns CDR1 GTSNPN and CDR2 SVGIG (reference sequence). This CDR3 reads CAWTGAYEQFF. DNA for the CDR3: TGTGCCTGGACGGGGGCGTATGAGCAGTTCTTC.

This clonotype appeared many times. The chain links TRBV10-3 to TRBJ2-5; D is possibly TRBD1 or TRBD2 (6 bases each). The CDR3 totals 13 residues. Trimming took off 7 bases at V and 3 bases at J, with 12 bases between the two ends. Germline lookup yields CDR1 ENHRY and CDR2 SYGVKD. The CDR3 DNA reads as TGTGCCATCAACGGGGGCTTAAAAGAGACCCAGTACTTC. Its translation is CAINGGLKETQYF.

This clonotype was counted a single time. The chain carries TRBV13 and TRBJ2-5; D unclear. This CDR3 is 14 amino acids long. Germline V gene lookup returns CDR1 PRHDT and CDR2 FYEKMQ (reference sequence). V was cut by 4 bases and J by 7 bases, with 16 bases left in between. CDR3 sequence reads: CASSSLRAGVTQYF. CDR3 coding DNA: TGTGCCAGCAGCTCGCTTCGGGCTGGGGTGACCCAGTACTTC.

This clonotype has more than one count but fewer than ten. The V and J genes are TRBV11-2 and TRBJ1-3; 7 bases fit TRBD1. CDR3 size: 16 residues. Unmatched junction bases numbered 8, after V lost 2 bases and J lost 4 bases. CDR1 and CDR2 (germline): SGHAT, FQNNGV. The CDR3 DNA reads as TGTGCCAGCAGCTTATCCGGAGGGGGCGCGGGAAACACCATATATTTT. This translates into CASSLSGGGAGNTIYF.

The chain carries TRBV4-1 and TRBJ2-1; 11 bases map to TRBD2. CDR1 and CDR2 (germline): MGHRA, YSYEKL. Trimming removed 0 bases from V and 10 bases from J; junction bases left unmatched: 8. The CDR3 has 16 residues. As DNA, the CDR3 is TGCGCCAGCAGCCAAGAGTTAGCGCTAGCGGGAGGCGAGCAGTTCTTC. This encodes CASSQELALAGGEQFF.

This clonotype has more than one count but fewer than ten. The chain recombines TRBV27 with TRBJ2-7, with D possibly matching TRBD2 (8 bases). Germline CDR1 and CDR2: MNHEY and SMNVEV (reference sequence). This CDR3 has 15 residues. V shed 5 bases and J shed 6 bases, with 20 bases lying between them. Here the CDR3 reads CASSGPGTRGREQYF. Written as DNA, the CDR3 is TGTGCCAGCAGTGGCCCCGGGACTAGGGGGCGCGAGCAGTACTTC.

This clonotype appeared many times. This chain connects TRBV4-1 to TRBJ1-4; D remains ambiguous. Between the trimmed V and J ends, which lost 6 bases and 7 bases, there was a span of 12 bases. From germline, CDR1 is MGHRA and CDR2 YSYEKL. CDR3 length equals 13 residues. The CDR3 loop is CASRAADGEKLFF. DNA for the CDR3: TGCGCCAGCAGGGCAGCGGACGGTGAAAAACTGTTTTTT.

Many counts were recorded for this clonotype. The chain couples TRBV29-1 to TRBJ2-5; D might be TRBD1 (6 bases). Trimming stripped 6 bases from V and 5 bases from J, with 19 bases between. The CDR3 has 14 amino acids. Germline V CDR1 and CDR2: SQVTM, ANQGSEA. In DNA form, the CDR3 reads TGCAGCGTGCGATTGACTGGGGGCCGGGAGACCCAGTACTTC. Its translation: CSVRLTGGRETQYF.

The chain employs TRBV18 and TRBJ2-3, with a possible D match to TRBD1 (5 bases). Trimming removed 0 bases from V and 5 bases from J, with 9 bases in between. The germline V gene encodes CDR1 KGHSH and CDR2 LQKENI. The CDR3 has 14 amino acids. The CDR3 DNA follows: TGTGCCAGCTCACCACCGGGTACAGGAGATACGCAGTATTTT. It codes for CASSPPGTGDTQYF.

This clonotype was found a few times. This chain links TRBV11-2 with TRBJ2-3, with 7 bases matching TRBD2. The CDR3 is made up of 17 amino acids. V trimming: 0 bases; J trimming: 3 bases; junction bases outside the gene matches: 9. Germline CDR1 reads SGHAT; CDR2 reads FQNNGV. This CDR3 is CASSLDKPSGLTDTQYF. In nucleotides, the CDR3 is TGTGCCAGCAGCTTAGATAAACCTAGCGGATTGACAGATACGCAGTATTTT.

CDR3 nucleotides: TGTGCCAGTAGTATAATGGGGCCGAACACCGGGGAGCTGTTTTTT. It encodes CASSIMGPNTGELFF. The genes are TRBV19 and TRBJ2-2; a weak D match, TRBD1 (5 bases). Germline CDR1 and CDR2: LNHDA and SQIVND (reference sequence). Trimming shortened V by 2 bases and J by 0 bases, and 7 bases separated the two germline ends. CDR3 length equals 15 residues.

This chain connects TRBV12-3 or TRBV12-4 to TRBJ2-7; D is perhaps TRBD1 or TRBD2 (6 bases each). This CDR3 comprises 13 residues. V was clipped by 10 bases and J by 3 bases, with 16 bases between them. CDR3 sequence: CATLRGVRYEQYV. As DNA, the CDR3 is TGTGCCACCTTAAGGGGGGTGCGCTACGAGCAGTACGTC.

The chain employs TRBV20-1 and TRBJ2-7; no firm D call. CDR1 and CDR2 from the germline V gene are DFQATT and SNEGSKA (reference sequence). With 6 bases removed from V and 0 bases from J, the gap between germline ends came to 15 bases. There are 14 residues in the CDR3. CDR3 DNA: TGCAGTGCAGAAAGCGCTACGAGCTCCTACGAGCAGTACTTC. Translated, it gives CSAESATSSYEQYF.

This chain connects TRBV5-1 to TRBJ2-3, with a tentative D call TRBD1 (6 bases). V lost 0 bases and J lost 1, with 12 bases in between. The CDR3 totals 16 residues. Per germline, CDR1 SGHRS and CDR2 YFSETQ. In DNA, the CDR3 is TGCGCCAGCAGCTTGGCTGGCAGGGGTGGCACAGATACGCAGTATTTT. This sequence encodes CASSLAGRGGTDTQYF.

The chain recombines TRBV15 with TRBJ2-7; the match to TRBD2 covers 13 bases. CDR1 is LNHNV, CDR2 YYDKDF, per germline (reference sequence). J lost 3 bases, V lost 0 bases, and 8 bases had no gene match. This CDR3 has 18 residues. DNA of the CDR3: TGTGCCACCAGCAGAGATAAAACTAGCGGGAGGGGGGACTACGAGCAGTACTTC. This encodes CATSRDKTSGRGDYEQYF.

V is TRBV5-5 and J is TRBJ2-5; the D is unclear. Trimming left V 0 bases short and J 2 bases short, with 11 bases between. The germline V gene has CDR1 SGHKS and CDR2 YYEKEE (reference sequence). The CDR3 extends over 15 amino acids. CDR3 sequence (DNA): TGTGCCAGCAGCTTGGCCAATTGGTTTCAAGAGACCCAGTACTTC. This encodes CASSLANWFQETQYF.

The chain recombines TRBV10-2 with TRBJ2-2, with 12 bases lining up with TRBD2. CDR1 is WSHSY, CDR2 SAAADI, per germline. The CDR3 has 16 residues. The J segment lost 4 bases and the V segment lost 8 bases, leaving 8 bases of the junction unmatched. CDR3 coding DNA: TGCGCCAGCGTTATGCCTAGCGGGGGGGGCACCGGGGAGCTGTTTTTT. It translates to CASVMPSGGGTGELFF.

This clonotype has a handful of counts. This chain joins TRBV12-3 or TRBV12-4 and TRBJ2-1; D unresolved. The CDR3 length is 11 residues. V gave up 6 bases and J gave up 8 bases, with 8 bases separating them. The CDR3 DNA reads as TGTGCCAGCAGATTGATAGATGAGCAGTTCTTC. This gives the protein CASRLIDEQFF.

This clonotype was counted between two and nine times. J is TRBJ2-1 and V is TRBV7-9; TRBD1 or TRBD2 may be the D gene (5 bases each). The CDR3 loop spans 14 amino acids. V lost 1 base to trimming and J lost 7 bases, with 11 bases between them. Germline V gene lookup returns CDR1 SEHNR and CDR2 FQNEAQ (reference sequence). The CDR3 DNA sequence: TGTGCCAGCAGCTTAGTGGGGACCACGAATGAGCAGTTCTTC. This sequence encodes CASSLVGTTNEQFF.

The chain carries TRBV4-1 and TRBJ2-7; D not resolved. The CDR3 sequence is 15 residues long. CDR1 MGHRA and CDR2 YSYEKL come from the germline V gene. The V end lost 1 base, the J end lost 0 bases, and 10 bases lay between the germline ends. CDR3 region: CASSQGIAYSYEQYF. CDR3 DNA: TGCGCCAGCAGCCAAGGGATAGCCTACTCCTACGAGCAGTACTTC.

This clonotype was counted between two and nine times. The V and J genes are TRBV7-8 and TRBJ2-1; D is unresolved. The CDR3 totals 13 residues. The germline V gene has CDR1 SGHVS and CDR2 FQNEAQ. V gave up 6 bases and J gave up 9 bases, with 15 bases separating them. The CDR3 loop is CASRTNLDGEQFF. In DNA form, the CDR3 reads TGTGCCAGCAGAACCAACCTCGACGGTGAGCAGTTCTTC.

This clonotype was seen more than once but under ten times. J is TRBJ2-1 and V is TRBV12-3 or TRBV12-4; D is unclear. The CDR3 is 10 amino acids. Trimming took off 6 bases at V and 12 bases at J, with 9 bases between the two ends. The CDR3 loop reads CASRRYRQFF. CDR3 DNA: TGTGCCAGCAGGAGGTACCGGCAGTTCTTC.

This clonotype was seen only a few times. The chain links TRBV6-5 to TRBJ2-2, with D possibly matching TRBD1 (5 bases). CDR1 and CDR2 (germline): MNHEY, SVGAGI. V dropped 11 bases and J dropped 0 bases, with 10 bases sitting between them. CDR3 length: 13 residues. The CDR3 here is CAATEANTGELFF. CDR3 DNA sequence: TGTGCCGCGACAGAAGCGAACACCGGGGAGCTGTTTTTT.

This clonotype was counted only a few times. The chain has TRBV11-2 and TRBJ2-1; 11 bases match TRBD2. The CDR3 is made up of 17 amino acids. V dropped 3 bases and J dropped 4; count of bases not matched to a gene: 8. CDR1 is SGHAT, CDR2 FQNNGV, per germline. The CDR3 bases are TGTGCCAGCAGCTTTCCAACTAGCGGGAGTGTATACAATGAGCAGTTCTTC. The encoded protein is CASSFPTSGSVYNEQFF.

V and J are TRBV24-1 and TRBJ1-2; no clear D. The CDR3 runs 15 residues. The germline V gene encodes CDR1 KGHDR and CDR2 SFDVKD. Between the trimmed V and J ends, which lost 2 bases and 3 bases, there was a span of 12 bases. The CDR3 spells CATSDSSGGDYGYTF. CDR3 nucleotide sequence: TGTGCCACCAGTGATTCCTCTGGAGGCGACTATGGCTACACCTTC.

This clonotype was picked up many times. The chain is built from TRBV12-3 or TRBV12-4 and TRBJ1-1; 8 bases map to TRBD1. V trimming: 5 bases; J trimming: 4 bases; junction bases outside the gene matches: 3. The CDR3 is 13 residues long. DNA of the CDR3: TGTGCCAGCAGTCGACAGGGGACCACTGAAGCTTTCTTT. Amino acids: CASSRQGTTEAFF.

A few counts support this clonotype. This chain joins TRBV6-1 and TRBJ2-1, with 7 bases that match TRBD2. The CDR3 length is 16 residues. Germline loops: CDR1 MNHNS, CDR2 SASEGT. Trimming at V came to 2 bases and at J to 0 bases, leaving 4 bases not matched to a gene. The CDR3 here is CASSEWEGFSYNEQFF. CDR3 nucleotides: TGTGCCAGCAGTGAATGGGAGGGGTTCTCCTACAATGAGCAGTTCTTC.

The J gene is TRBJ2-7, the V gene TRBV25-1; 7 nucleotides match TRBD2. The CDR3 extends over 17 amino acids. V was pared by 5 bases and J by 3 bases, with 16 bases of the junction left unmatched. CDR1 is MGHDK and CDR2 is SYGVNS in the germline V gene. CDR3 sequence reads: CASSSTSPGLSIYEQYV. For the CDR3, the DNA is TGTGCCAGCAGTTCCACCTCTCCGGGACTATCTATCTACGAGCAGTACGTC.

This clonotype was seen repeatedly, ten times or more. The V call is TRBV5-1, the J call TRBJ2-1; 8 bases are a match to TRBD1. The CDR3 runs 15 residues. V gave up 3 bases and J gave up 4 bases; unmatched junction bases: 6. CDR1 SGHRS and CDR2 YFSETQ come from the germline V gene. The CDR3 DNA is TGCGCCAGCAGCTCTTCCGGGACAGGTTACAATGAGCAGTTCTTC. This gives the protein CASSSSGTGYNEQFF.

The chain combines TRBV20-1 with TRBJ1-5; D call uncertain. V was cut by 0 bases and J by 11 bases, with 11 bases left in between. This CDR3 has 12 residues. Germline loops: CDR1 DFQATT, CDR2 SNEGSKA (reference sequence). CDR3 DNA sequence: TGCAGTGCTAGAGATCGTCTCTTGGCCCAGCATTTT. Protein product: CSARDRLLAQHF.